This passage covers 17 T cell receptor beta chains from one sample sequenced in a study of T cells expressing NK-cell markers. TCRdb reprocessed the 5' RACE reads; each CDR3 protein has one entry and no DNA is given. The sample's table shows 500,000 to 700,000 distinct CDR3 sequences. The source material was blood T cells: a sorted CD56 or NKG2C T cell subset, CD4+ or CD8+ T cells, or bulk PBMC T cells (not recorded which). These receptors were obtained from a man aged 18-30 years in good health.

V is TRBV25-1 and J is TRBJ1-1; the D call of TRBD1 rests on TCRdb alone, since no DNA is present to check it. Germline-derived CDR1 and CDR2 are MGHDK and SYGVNS. This CDR3 region has 15 residues. CDR3 loop: CASSEPSTGLTEAFF.

This chain joins TRBV5-6 and TRBJ1-2; no DNA is available, so the TRBD1 call from TCRdb remains unchecked. Germline CDR1 reads SGHDT; CDR2 reads YYEEEE. This CDR3 comprises 13 residues. CDR3 in amino acids: CASSLKPGHGYTF.

V is TRBV12-3 or TRBV12-4 and J is TRBJ1-5. This CDR3 contains 13 residues. CDR3 residues: CASRLGSNQPQHF.

V is TRBV9 and J is TRBJ1-6. The CDR3 spans 17 residues. Germline loops: CDR1 SGDLS, CDR2 YYNGEE. The CDR3 protein is CASSVGVRGSDNSPLHF.

The gene calls are TRBV29-1 and TRBJ1-1. The germline gives CDR1 SQVTM, CDR2 ANQGSEA. The CDR3 spans 12 residues. The CDR3 loop is CSVAQATTEAFF.

The chain links TRBV29-1 to TRBJ2-1; TCRdb designates TRBD2, a call that cannot be tested without DNA. This CDR3 has 12 residues. The germline V gene has CDR1 SQVTM and CDR2 ANQGSEA. The CDR3 loop is CSGEAIYNEQFF.

This chain links TRBV7-9 with TRBJ2-6; checking the TCRdb D call of TRBD1 is not possible without DNA. The germline CDR1 and CDR2 sequences are SEHNR and FQNEAQ (reference sequence). This CDR3 has 17 amino acids. The CDR3 here is CASSLGAGGSGANVLTF.

This chain uses TRBV29-1 with TRBJ2-5; as DNA is missing, the TRBD2 call by TCRdb cannot be tested. The length of the CDR3 is 15 residues. Looked up from germline, CDR1 is SQVTM and CDR2 is ANQGSEA. CDR3 sequence: CSVEGILAGGETQYF.

This chain connects TRBV30 to TRBJ2-5; no DNA is available, so the TRBD2 call from TCRdb remains unchecked. This CDR3 is 13 amino acids long. CDR1 is GTSNPN and CDR2 is SVGIG in the germline V gene (reference sequence). This CDR3 is CAWKESAGETQYF.

This chain connects TRBV6-5 to TRBJ1-5. The CDR3 contains 16 residues. Germline loops: CDR1 MNHEY, CDR2 SVGAGI. This CDR3 reads CASSSWTGSSNQPQHF.

The chain combines TRBV11-2 with TRBJ2-5; TCRdb's D gene call, TRBD1, goes unchecked for lack of DNA. Looked up from germline, CDR1 is SGHAT and CDR2 is FQNNGV. The length of the CDR3 is 16 residues. This CDR3 is CASSLAGTVMQETQYF.

The CDR3 protein is CSARGREALHF. The chain links TRBV20-1 to TRBJ1-6; the TCRdb call, TRBD1, lacks DNA for checking. Germline-derived CDR1 and CDR2 are DFQATT and SNEGSKA (reference sequence). The length of the CDR3 is 11 residues.

V usage is TRBV7-9 and J usage is TRBJ1-4; TCRdb names TRBD1, which stays unverified in the absence of DNA. Per the germline V gene, CDR1 is SEHNR and CDR2 is FQNEAQ (reference sequence). This CDR3 has 14 residues. CDR3 protein: CASSGTGFNEKLFF.

The rearrangement uses TRBV7-8 and TRBJ2-5; with no DNA, the TCRdb D assignment of TRBD1 cannot be verified. The CDR3 covers 16 residues. Germline values: CDR1 SGHVS, CDR2 FQNEAQ. The CDR3 loop is CASSHYGGQLKETQYF.

This rearrangement joins TRBV2 to TRBJ2-7. The CDR3 is made up of 12 amino acids. Germline V gives CDR1 SNHLY, CDR2 FYNNEI. CDR3 in amino acids: CASSGDFYEQYF.

The rearrangement joins TRBV19 to TRBJ1-5. The CDR3 extends over 15 amino acids. Germline CDR1 reads LNHDA; CDR2 reads SQIVND (reference sequence). CDR3 sequence: CASSMPSEGHQPQHF.

J is TRBJ2-1 and V is TRBV29-1; TCRdb's assignment of TRBD1 cannot be checked, as there is no DNA. The germline CDR1 and CDR2 sequences are SQVTM and ANQGSEA. This CDR3 has 17 amino acids. CDR3 protein: CSVEEVAGFGLRNEQFF.